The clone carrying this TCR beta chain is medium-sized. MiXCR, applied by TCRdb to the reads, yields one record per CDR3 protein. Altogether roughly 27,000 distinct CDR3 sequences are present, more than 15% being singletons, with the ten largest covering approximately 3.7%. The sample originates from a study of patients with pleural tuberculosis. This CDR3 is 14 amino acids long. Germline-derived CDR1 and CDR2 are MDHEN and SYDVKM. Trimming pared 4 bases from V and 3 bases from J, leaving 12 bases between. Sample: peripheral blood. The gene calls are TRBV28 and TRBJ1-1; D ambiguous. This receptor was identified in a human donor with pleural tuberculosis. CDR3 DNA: TGTGCCAGCAGTTCGCCTCAAGGGTACACTGAAGCTTTCTTT. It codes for CASSSPQGYTEAFF.